These 16 T cell receptor beta chains were all obtained from the same sample, sequenced in a study of blood T cell repertoires in COVID-19. The assay was immunoSEQ multiplex PCR, and TCRdb's table has in-frame clones only and misses some. The data contain approximately 250,000 clones, about 86% of them seen just once; the ten biggest clones take up around 13%. Material for sequencing was peripheral blood. The receptors were gathered from an older woman with COVID-19, enrolled during active disease.

V is TRBV10-3 and J is TRBJ1-5; possible D gene TRBD1, 5 bases. V was cut by 3 bases and J by 4 bases, with 10 bases left in between. The CDR3 spans 14 residues. CDR1 and CDR2 (germline): ENHRY, SYGVKD. CDR3: CAISDQGRNQPQHF. In DNA, the CDR3 is TGTGCCATCAGTGACCAGGGCCGGAATCAGCCCCAGCATTTT.

The chain joins TRBV5-6 to TRBJ1-5; the D is unclear. V dropped 4 bases and J dropped 9 bases, with 14 bases sitting between them. The CDR3 spans 13 residues. Germline V lookup: CDR1 SGHDT, CDR2 YYEEEE. DNA of the CDR3: TGTGCCAGCAGCCTTCAAGCACGGTTGCCCCAGCATTTT. This codes for CASSLQARLPQHF.

V gene TRBV24-1 combines with J gene TRBJ2-3, with D perhaps matching TRBD2 (6 bases). CDR3 length: 16 amino acids. Germline CDR1 is KGHDR and CDR2 is SFDVKD. Trimming shortened V by 5 bases and J by 3 bases, and 17 bases separated the two germline ends. The CDR3 loop reads CATSAPSGRLTDTQYF. As DNA, the CDR3 is TGTGCCACCAGTGCCCCTTCCGGGAGATTGACAGATACGCAGTATTTT.

V is TRBV7-9 and J is TRBJ1-1; 7 positions match TRBD1. V lost 0 bases, J lost 4 bases, and 8 bases stayed unmatched. The CDR3 is 16 residues long. Per the germline V gene, CDR1 is SEHNR and CDR2 is FQNEAQ (reference sequence). The CDR3 here is CASSLARQGLSTEAFF. The CDR3 nucleotides are TGTGCCAGCAGCTTAGCTAGACAGGGATTGAGCACTGAAGCTTTCTTT.

This clone turned up a few times. The chain employs TRBV7-9 and TRBJ1-1; a possible D gene is TRBD1 (5 bases). This CDR3 is 14 amino acids long. Germline V gene data show CDR1 as SEHNR and CDR2 as FQNEAQ (reference sequence). V lost 3 bases, J lost 3 bases, and 11 bases lay in between. CDR3 protein: CASSLLAGYTEAFF. The CDR3, as DNA: TGTGCCAGCAGCTTGTTGGCAGGGTACACTGAAGCTTTCTTT.

In its sample, this clone was seen a few times. The rearrangement links TRBV5-1 to TRBJ1-1, with 8 bases aligning to TRBD1. CDR3 size: 11 residues. From germline, CDR1 is SGHRS and CDR2 YFSETQ. After removal of 6 bases from V and 8 bases from J, the junction contained 3 bases not matched to a gene. The CDR3 bases are TGCGCCAGCAACGGGGACAGGGAAGCTTTCTTT. As protein: CASNGDREAFF.

The chain employs TRBV6-5 and TRBJ2-1; D unclear. CDR1 is MNHEY and CDR2 is SVGAGI in the germline V gene. CDR3 size: 14 residues. The V and J ends lost 0 bases and 2 bases respectively, with 5 bases between them. The CDR3 is CASSYSRPYNEQFF. CDR3 coding DNA: TGTGCCAGCAGTTACTCGAGGCCCTACAATGAGCAGTTCTTC.

The chain combines TRBV6-5 with TRBJ1-1; no reliable D call. CDR1 is MNHEY and CDR2 is SVGAGI in the germline V gene. V lost 6 bases and J 1 base, leaving 9 bases between the germline ends. The CDR3 extends over 13 amino acids. The CDR3 region has the DNA TGTGCCAGCAGACTTTGGTGGAACACTGAAGCTTTCTTT. Amino acids: CASRLWWNTEAFF.

The chain employs TRBV2 and TRBJ2-1; D gene ambiguous. Germline CDR1 is SNHLY and CDR2 is FYNNEI. Trimming pared 2 bases from V and 5 bases from J, leaving 7 bases between. The CDR3 totals 13 residues. CDR3 protein: CASSELQDNEQFF. CDR3 DNA sequence: TGTGCCAGCAGTGAACTGCAGGACAATGAGCAGTTCTTC.

The chain links TRBV5-1 to TRBJ1-1, with TRBD1 matching over 8 bases. The CDR3 is 15 residues long. Trimming took 4 bases from V and 7 from J; bases not matched to a gene: 12. The germline gives CDR1 SGHRS, CDR2 YFSETQ. CDR3 residues: CASSRDRGRGLEAFF. The DNA of the CDR3 is TGCGCCAGCAGCAGAGACAGGGGCCGGGGACTTGAAGCTTTCTTT.

This rearrangement joins TRBV3-1 (or the pseudogene TRBV3-2) to TRBJ2-5; 7 bases map to TRBD1. The CDR3 sequence is 16 residues long. In germline, CDR1 is LGHDT, CDR2 YNNKEL (reference sequence). Losses at the gene ends were 5 bases for V and 0 bases for J; bases not matched to a gene: 9. CDR3: CASSFRTGGYQETQYF. The CDR3 coding sequence is TGTGCCAGCAGCTTTCGGACAGGCGGGTACCAAGAGACCCAGTACTTC.

Concerning this clone: Additional DNA sequences in this sample encode the identical CDR3. The rearrangement uses TRBV9 and TRBJ1-2, with D hard to call. Germline V gives CDR1 SGDLS, CDR2 YYNGEE. The CDR3 is made up of 16 amino acids. Deletions cut 0 bases from V and 2 bases from J, with 14 bases between. The CDR3 spells CASSVVPGGGNYGYTF. The CDR3 region has the DNA TGTGCCAGCAGCGTAGTTCCCGGTGGAGGGAACTATGGCTACACCTTC.

The chain has TRBV3-1 (or the pseudogene TRBV3-2) and TRBJ1-5; D is unclear. The CDR3 sequence is 14 residues long. Trimming took off 3 bases at V and 3 bases at J, with 9 bases between the two ends. CDR1 LGHDT and CDR2 YNNKEL come from the germline V gene (reference sequence). CDR3 protein: CASSHQQSNQPQHF. As DNA, the CDR3 is TGTGCCAGCAGCCACCAACAGTCCAATCAGCCCCAGCATTTT.

This chain joins TRBV7-2 and TRBJ2-5; D may be TRBD1 (5 bases). Per the germline V gene, CDR1 is SGHTA and CDR2 is FQGNSA. The V and J ends lost 4 bases and 4 bases respectively, with 16 bases between them. There are 15 residues in the CDR3. CDR3 residues: CASSSPRLGAETQYF. CDR3 coding DNA: TGTGCCAGCAGCTCTCCCCGACTTGGGGCAGAGACCCAGTACTTC.

The chain employs TRBV5-1 and TRBJ2-3; a weak D match, TRBD2 (5 bases). The germline CDR1 and CDR2 sequences are SGHRS and YFSETQ. V was trimmed by 5 bases and J by 4 bases, leaving 8 bases between them. This CDR3 has 12 amino acids. CDR3 coding DNA: TGCGCCAGCAGGGGAGATCCAGATACGCAGTATTTT. Amino acid sequence: CASRGDPDTQYF.

The J gene is TRBJ1-4, the V gene TRBV29-1, with TRBD1 matching 7 bases. CDR3 length equals 12 residues. V lost 6 bases and J lost 8; bases outside the gene matches: 6. Germline CDR1 is SQVTM and CDR2 is ANQGSEA. In DNA, the CDR3 is TGCAGCGTGCTAGCAGGGGGGGAAAAACTGTTTTTT. The encoded protein is CSVLAGGEKLFF.